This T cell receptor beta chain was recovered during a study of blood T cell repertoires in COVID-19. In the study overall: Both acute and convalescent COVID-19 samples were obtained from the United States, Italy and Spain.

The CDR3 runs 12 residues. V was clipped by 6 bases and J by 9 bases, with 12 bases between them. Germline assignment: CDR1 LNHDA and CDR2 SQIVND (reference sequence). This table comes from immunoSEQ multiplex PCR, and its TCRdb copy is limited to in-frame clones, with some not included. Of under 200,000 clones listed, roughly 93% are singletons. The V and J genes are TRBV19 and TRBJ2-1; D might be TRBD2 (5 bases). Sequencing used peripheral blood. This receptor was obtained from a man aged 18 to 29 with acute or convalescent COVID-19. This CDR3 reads CASRGAAGEQFF. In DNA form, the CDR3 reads TGTGCCAGTAGGGGCGCCGCGGGTGAGCAGTTCTTC.